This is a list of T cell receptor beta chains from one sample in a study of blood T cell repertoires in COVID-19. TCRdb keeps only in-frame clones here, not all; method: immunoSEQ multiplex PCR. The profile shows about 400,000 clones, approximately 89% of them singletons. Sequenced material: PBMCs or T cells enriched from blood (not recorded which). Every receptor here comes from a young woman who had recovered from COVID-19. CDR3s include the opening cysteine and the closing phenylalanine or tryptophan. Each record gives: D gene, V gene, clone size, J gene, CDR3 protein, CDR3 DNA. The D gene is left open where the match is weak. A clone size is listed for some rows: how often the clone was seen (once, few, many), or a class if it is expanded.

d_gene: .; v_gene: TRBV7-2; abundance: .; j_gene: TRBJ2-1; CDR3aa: CASSTDSTGSYNEQFF; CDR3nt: TGTGCCAGCAGCACAGATAGTACAGGCTCCTACAATGAGCAGTTCTTC
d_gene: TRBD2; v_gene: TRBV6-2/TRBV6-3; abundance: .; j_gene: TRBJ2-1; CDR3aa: CASSSPGLAGSDEQFF; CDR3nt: TGTGCCAGCAGTTCCCCGGGACTAGCGGGAAGTGATGAGCAGTTCTTC
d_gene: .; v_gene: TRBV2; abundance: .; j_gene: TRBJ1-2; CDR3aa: CASSVAADGYTF; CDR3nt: TGTGCCAGCAGTGTAGCAGCCGATGGCTACACCTTC
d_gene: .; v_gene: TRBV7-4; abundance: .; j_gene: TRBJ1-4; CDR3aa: CASSCRERGYEKLFF; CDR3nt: TGTGCCAGCAGTTGCCGGGAGAGAGGGTATGAAAAACTGTTTTTT
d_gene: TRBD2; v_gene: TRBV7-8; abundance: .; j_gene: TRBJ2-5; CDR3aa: CASSLTSGDRKTQYF; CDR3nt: TGTGCCAGCAGCTTAACTAGCGGGGACCGCAAGACCCAGTACTTC
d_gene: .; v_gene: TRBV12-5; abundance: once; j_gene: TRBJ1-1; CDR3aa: CASGWGDTEAFF; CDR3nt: TGTGCTAGTGGTTGGGGGGACACTGAAGCTTTCTTT
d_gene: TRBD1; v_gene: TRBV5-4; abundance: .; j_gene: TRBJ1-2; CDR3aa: CASSSTKTGNYGYTF; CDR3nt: TGTGCCAGCAGCTCCACCAAGACAGGGAACTATGGCTACACCTTC
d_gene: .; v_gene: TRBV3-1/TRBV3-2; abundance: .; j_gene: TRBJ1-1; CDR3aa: CASSQAVAAGLGTEAFF; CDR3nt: TGTGCCAGCAGCCAAGCAGTTGCTGCGGGGTTGGGGACTGAAGCTTTCTTT
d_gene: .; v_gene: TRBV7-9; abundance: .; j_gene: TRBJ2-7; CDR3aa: CASSLEAGMDTYEQYF; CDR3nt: TGTGCCAGCAGCTTAGAAGCGGGCATGGATACCTACGAGCAGTACTTC
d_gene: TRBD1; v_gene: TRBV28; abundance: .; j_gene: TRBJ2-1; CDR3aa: CASGTGNNEQFF; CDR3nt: TGTGCCAGCGGGACAGGGAACAATGAGCAGTTCTTC
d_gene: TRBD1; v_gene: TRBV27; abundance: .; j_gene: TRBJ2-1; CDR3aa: CASTGTDNEQFF; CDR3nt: TGTGCCAGCACCGGGACAGACAATGAGCAGTTCTTC
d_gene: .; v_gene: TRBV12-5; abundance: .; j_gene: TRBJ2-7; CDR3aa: CASGLVLGPATSYEQYF; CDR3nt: TGTGCTAGTGGTTTGGTACTTGGCCCAGCGACCTCCTACGAGCAGTACTTC
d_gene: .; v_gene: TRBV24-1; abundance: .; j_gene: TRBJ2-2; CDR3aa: CATSKEGHGELFF; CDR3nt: TGTGCCACCAGTAAGGAGGGGCACGGGGAGCTGTTTTTT
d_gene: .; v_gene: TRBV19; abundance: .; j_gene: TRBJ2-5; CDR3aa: CASSIPAQQETQYF; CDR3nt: TGTGCCAGTAGTATTCCGGCACAGCAAGAGACCCAGTACTTC
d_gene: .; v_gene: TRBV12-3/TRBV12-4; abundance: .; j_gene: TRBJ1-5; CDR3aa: CASSLSGNQPQHF; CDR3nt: TGTGCCAGCAGTTTATCAGGTAATCAGCCCCAGCATTTT
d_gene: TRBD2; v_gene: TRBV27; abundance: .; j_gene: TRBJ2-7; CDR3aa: CASSLYLAAPYEQYF; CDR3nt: TGTGCCAGCAGTTTATACCTAGCGGCACCTTACGAGCAGTACTTC
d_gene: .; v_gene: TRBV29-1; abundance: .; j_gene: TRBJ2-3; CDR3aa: CSVERLEADTQYF; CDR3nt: TGCAGCGTTGAAAGGCTGGAGGCAGATACGCAGTATTTT
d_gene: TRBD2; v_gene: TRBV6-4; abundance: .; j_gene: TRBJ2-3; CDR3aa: CASSEGGGTDTQYF; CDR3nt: TGTGCCAGCAGTGAGGGAGGGGGCACAGATACGCAGTATTTT
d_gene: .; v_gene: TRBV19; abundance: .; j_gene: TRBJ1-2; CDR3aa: CASSRGEWRDGYTF; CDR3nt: TGTGCCAGTAGTCGGGGGGAGTGGAGAGATGGCTACACCTTC
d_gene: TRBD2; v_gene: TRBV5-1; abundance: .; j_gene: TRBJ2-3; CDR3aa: CASSLASSGSGDTQYF; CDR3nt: TGCGCCAGCAGCTTGGCCTCTAGCGGGAGTGGGGATACGCAGTATTTT
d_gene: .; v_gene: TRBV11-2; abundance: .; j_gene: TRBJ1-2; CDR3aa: CASSLVAGAANYGYTF; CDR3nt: TGTGCCAGCAGCTTAGTGGCTGGGGCAGCTAACTATGGCTACACCTTC
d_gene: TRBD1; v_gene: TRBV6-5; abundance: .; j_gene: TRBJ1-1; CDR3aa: CASRGQLIYNTEAFF; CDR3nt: TGTGCCAGCAGGGGACAGCTAATTTATAACACTGAAGCTTTCTTT
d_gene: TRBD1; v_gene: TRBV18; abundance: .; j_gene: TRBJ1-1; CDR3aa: CASSPGTGVGQAFF; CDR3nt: TGTGCCAGCTCACCCGGGACAGGGGTGGGACAAGCTTTCTTT
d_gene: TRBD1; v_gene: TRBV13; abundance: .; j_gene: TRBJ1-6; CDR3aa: CASSLSQGVSSDSPLHF; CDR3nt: TGTGCCAGCAGCTTAAGTCAGGGGGTATCTTCTGATTCACCCCTCCACTTT
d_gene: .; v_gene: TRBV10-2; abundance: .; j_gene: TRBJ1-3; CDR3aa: CASSRGGESSGNTIYF; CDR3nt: TGCGCCAGCTCCAGGGGAGGGGAGTCCTCTGGAAACACCATATATTTT
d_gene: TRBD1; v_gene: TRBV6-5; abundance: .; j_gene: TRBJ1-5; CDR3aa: CASSPTGTQPQHF; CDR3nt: TGTGCCAGCAGTCCGACAGGGACCCAGCCCCAGCATTTT
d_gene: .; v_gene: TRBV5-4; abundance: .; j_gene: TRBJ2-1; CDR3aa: CASSLAGGEQFF; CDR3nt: TGTGCCAGCAGCTTGGCCGGAGGTGAGCAGTTCTTC
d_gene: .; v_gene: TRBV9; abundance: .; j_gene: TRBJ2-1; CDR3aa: CASSVVPAAYNEQFF; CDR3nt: TGTGCCAGCAGCGTAGTGCCCGCGGCGTACAATGAGCAGTTCTTC
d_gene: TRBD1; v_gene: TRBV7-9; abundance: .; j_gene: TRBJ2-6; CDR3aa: CASSLRTGGNVLTF; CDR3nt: TGTGCCAGCAGCTTAAGGACAGGGGGCAACGTCCTGACTTTC
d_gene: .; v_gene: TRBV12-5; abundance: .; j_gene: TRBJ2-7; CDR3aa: CASGWRPYEQYF; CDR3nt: TGTGCTAGTGGATGGAGGCCCTACGAGCAGTACTTC
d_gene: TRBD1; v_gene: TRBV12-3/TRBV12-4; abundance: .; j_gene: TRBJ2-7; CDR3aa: CASRSGQGYEQYF; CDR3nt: TGTGCCAGCAGATCGGGACAGGGCTACGAGCAGTACTTC
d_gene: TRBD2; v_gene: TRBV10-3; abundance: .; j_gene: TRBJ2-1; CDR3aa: CAISRTSGKISSYNEQFF; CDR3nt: TGTGCCATTTCCCGGACTAGCGGGAAGATCAGCTCCTACAATGAGCAGTTCTTC
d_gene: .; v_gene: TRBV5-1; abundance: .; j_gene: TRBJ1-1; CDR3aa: CASSLTGLGTEAFF; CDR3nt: TGCGCCAGCAGCTTGACAGGTCTGGGCACTGAAGCTTTCTTT
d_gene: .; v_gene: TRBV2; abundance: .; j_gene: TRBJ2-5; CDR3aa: CASSSIDRPFGETQYF; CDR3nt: TGTGCCAGCAGTTCAATTGACAGGCCCTTCGGTGAGACCCAGTACTTC
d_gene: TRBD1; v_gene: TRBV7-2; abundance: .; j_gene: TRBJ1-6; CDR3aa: CASSQGQGGSSPLHF; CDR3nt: TGTGCCAGCAGCCAAGGACAGGGTGGTAGCTCACCCCTCCACTTT
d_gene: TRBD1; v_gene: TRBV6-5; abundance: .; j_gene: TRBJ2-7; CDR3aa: CASTDRGTGGGEQYF; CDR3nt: TGTGCCAGCACCGACAGGGGGACAGGGGGCGGCGAGCAGTACTTC
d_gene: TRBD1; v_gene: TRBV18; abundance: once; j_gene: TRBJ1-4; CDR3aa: CASSPFGTGDGSEKLFF; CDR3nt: TGTGCCAGCTCACCCTTCGGGACAGGGGATGGTTCGGAAAAACTGTTTTTT
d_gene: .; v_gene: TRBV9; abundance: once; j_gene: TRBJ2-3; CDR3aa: CASSVTPQADTQYF; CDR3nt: TGTGCCAGCAGCGTAACCCCCCAGGCAGATACGCAGTATTTT
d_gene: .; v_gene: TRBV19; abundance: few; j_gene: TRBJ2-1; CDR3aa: CASSTRHTSSYNEQFF; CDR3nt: TGTGCCAGTAGTACCCGACACACGAGCTCCTACAATGAGCAGTTCTTC
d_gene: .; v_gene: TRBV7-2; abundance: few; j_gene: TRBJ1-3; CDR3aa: CASSFQRLSGNTIYF; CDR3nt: TGTGCCAGCAGCTTCCAGAGACTGTCTGGAAACACCATATATTTT
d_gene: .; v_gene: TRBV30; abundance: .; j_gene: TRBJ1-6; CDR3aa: CAWRFDSHSPLHF; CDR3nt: TGTGCCTGGAGATTCGACAGTCATTCACCCCTCCACTTT
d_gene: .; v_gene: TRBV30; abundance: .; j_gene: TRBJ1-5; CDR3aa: CAWTEGSNQPQHF; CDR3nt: TGTGCCTGGACGGAGGGAAGCAATCAGCCCCAGCATTTT
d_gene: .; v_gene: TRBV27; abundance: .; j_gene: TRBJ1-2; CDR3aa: CASSLIPQGISGYTF; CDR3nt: TGTGCCAGCAGTCTTATTCCCCAGGGAATCAGTGGCTACACCTTC
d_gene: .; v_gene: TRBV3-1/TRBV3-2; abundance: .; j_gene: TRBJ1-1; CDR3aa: CASSHFGEGRAFF; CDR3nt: TGTGCCAGCAGCCATTTTGGGGAGGGTAGGGCTTTCTTT
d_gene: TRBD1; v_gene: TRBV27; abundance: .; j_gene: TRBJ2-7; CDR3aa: CASSWGRDRVEQYF; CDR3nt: TGTGCCAGCAGTTGGGGGAGGGACAGGGTCGAGCAGTACTTC
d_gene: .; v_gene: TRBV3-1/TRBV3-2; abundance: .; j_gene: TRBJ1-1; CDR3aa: CASSPYMRETGEAFF; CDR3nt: TGTGCCAGCAGCCCCTATATGAGGGAGACGGGTGAAGCTTTCTTT
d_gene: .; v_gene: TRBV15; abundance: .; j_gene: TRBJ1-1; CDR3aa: CATSRDTTEAFF; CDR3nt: TGTGCCACCAGCAGGGACACCACTGAAGCTTTCTTT
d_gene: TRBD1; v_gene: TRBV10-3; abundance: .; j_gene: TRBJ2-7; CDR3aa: CAISESGDGTAYEQYF; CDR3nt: TGTGCCATCAGTGAGTCCGGGGATGGGACAGCCTACGAGCAGTACTTC
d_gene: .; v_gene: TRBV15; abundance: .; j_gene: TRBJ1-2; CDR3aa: CATGMTGRYGYTF; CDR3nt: TGTGCCACCGGTATGACCGGGAGGTATGGCTACACCTTC
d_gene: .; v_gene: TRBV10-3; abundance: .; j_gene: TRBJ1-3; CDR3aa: CAISEFRPGQGGNTIYF; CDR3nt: TGTGCCATCAGTGAGTTTAGGCCAGGACAAGGTGGAAACACCATATATTTT
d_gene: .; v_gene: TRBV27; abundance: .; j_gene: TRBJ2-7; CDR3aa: CASSLSRATYEQYF; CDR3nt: TGTGCCAGCAGTTTATCCAGGGCCACCTACGAGCAGTACTTC